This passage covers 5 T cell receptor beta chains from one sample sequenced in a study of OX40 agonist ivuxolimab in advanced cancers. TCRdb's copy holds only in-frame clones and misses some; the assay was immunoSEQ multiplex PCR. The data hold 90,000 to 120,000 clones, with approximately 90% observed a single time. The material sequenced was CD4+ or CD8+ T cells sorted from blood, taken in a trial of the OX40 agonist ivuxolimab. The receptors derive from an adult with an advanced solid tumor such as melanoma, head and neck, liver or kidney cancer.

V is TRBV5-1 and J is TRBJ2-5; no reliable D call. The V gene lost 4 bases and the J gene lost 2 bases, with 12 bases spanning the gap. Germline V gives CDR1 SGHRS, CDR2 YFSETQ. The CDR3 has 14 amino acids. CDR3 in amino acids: CASSPIVGQETQYF. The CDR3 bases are TGCGCCAGCAGCCCCATAGTAGGTCAAGAGACCCAGTACTTC.

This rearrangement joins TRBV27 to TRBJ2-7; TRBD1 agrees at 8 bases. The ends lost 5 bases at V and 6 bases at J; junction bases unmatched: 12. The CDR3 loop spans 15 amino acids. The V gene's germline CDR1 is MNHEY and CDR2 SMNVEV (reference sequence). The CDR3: CASSQVPDRAAEQYF. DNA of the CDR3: TGTGCCAGCAGTCAGGTGCCGGACAGGGCGGCCGAGCAGTACTTC.

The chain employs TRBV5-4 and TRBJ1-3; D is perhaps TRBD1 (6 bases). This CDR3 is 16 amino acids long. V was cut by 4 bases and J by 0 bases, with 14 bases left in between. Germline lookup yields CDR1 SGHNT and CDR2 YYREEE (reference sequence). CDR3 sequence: CASSPGQHLSGNTIYF. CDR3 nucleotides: TGTGCCAGCAGCCCGGGACAACACCTCTCTGGAAACACCATATATTTT.

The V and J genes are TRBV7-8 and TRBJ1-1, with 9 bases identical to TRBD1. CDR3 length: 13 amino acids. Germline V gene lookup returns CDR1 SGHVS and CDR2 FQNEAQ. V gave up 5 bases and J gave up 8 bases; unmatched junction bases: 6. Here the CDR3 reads CASSPTGTGEAFF. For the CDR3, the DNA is TGTGCCAGCAGCCCCACCGGGACAGGGGAAGCTTTCTTT.

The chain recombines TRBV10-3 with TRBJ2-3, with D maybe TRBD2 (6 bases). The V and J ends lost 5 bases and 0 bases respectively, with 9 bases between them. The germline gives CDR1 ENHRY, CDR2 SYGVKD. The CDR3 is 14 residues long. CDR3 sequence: CAISRDSSTDTQYF. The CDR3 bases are TGTGCCATCAGTCGGGACTCCAGCACAGATACGCAGTATTTT.